This is a list of T cell receptor beta chains from one sample in a study of blood T cell repertoires in COVID-19. The data were produced by immunoSEQ multiplex PCR, yet TCRdb's version contains in-frame clones alone and is incomplete. This table has around 110,000 clones, around nine tenths appearing once. The source material was peripheral blood. These TCRs come from a human donor with active COVID-19. The donor label of this sample is uncertain. Both conserved end residues are part of each CDR3. A D gene is named only where the DNA matches it firmly. For some rows the clone size is stated as once, few or many, or as a class when expanded; others skip it.

TRBJ1-2,.,.,TRBV6-5,CASRKDRYGYTF,TGTGCCAGCAGAAAGGACAGATATGGCTACACCTTC
TRBJ1-3,.,.,TRBV28,CASSLNTGNTIYF,TGTGCCAGCAGTTTAAATACTGGAAACACCATATATTTT
TRBJ1-3,.,.,TRBV3-1/TRBV3-2,CASSQVATGYSGNTIYF,TGTGCCAGCAGCCAAGTGGCAACAGGTTACTCTGGAAACACCATATATTTT
TRBJ1-1,TRBD1,.,TRBV6-2/TRBV6-3,CASSYSSGQLNTEAFF,TGTGCCAGCAGTTACAGTTCGGGACAGCTTAACACTGAAGCTTTCTTT
TRBJ1-1,.,.,TRBV30,CAWGGPNTEAFF,TGTGCCTGGGGAGGGCCGAACACTGAAGCTTTCTTT
TRBJ2-1,TRBD2,.,TRBV10-2,CASSEFGTSGTSSYNEQFF,TGCGCCAGCAGTGAGTTTGGGACCAGCGGGACTTCTTCCTACAATGAGCAGTTCTTC
TRBJ1-4,.,.,TRBV28,CASSPRHNSNEKLFF,TGTGCCAGCAGTCCGCGACATAACTCTAATGAAAAACTGTTTTTT
TRBJ2-1,TRBD2,.,TRBV30,CAWKTGTSGGSSYNEQFF,TGTGCCTGGAAAACCGGGACTAGCGGGGGGAGCTCCTACAATGAGCAGTTCTTC
TRBJ1-4,.,.,TRBV25-1,CASSERDLFLFF,TGTGCCAGCAGTGAGCGGGACCTCTTTCTGTTTTTT
TRBJ2-3,TRBD1,.,TRBV6-5,CASSKRDRSTDTQYF,TGTGCCAGCAGTAAGAGGGACAGGTCTACAGATACGCAGTATTTT
TRBJ2-7,.,.,TRBV10-1,CAVEEAYEQYF,TGCGCCGTAGAAGAGGCCTACGAGCAGTACTTC
TRBJ2-7,.,.,TRBV4-2,CASSQELADFSYEQYF,TGTGCCAGCAGCCAAGAATTAGCGGACTTTTCCTACGAGCAGTACTTC
TRBJ2-1,.,.,TRBV5-6,CASSLGPEQFF,TGTGCCAGCAGCTTGGGGCCTGAGCAGTTCTTC
TRBJ2-5,.,.,TRBV6-2/TRBV6-3,CASSYWGPGQETQYF,TGTGCCAGCAGTTACTGGGGGCCTGGCCAAGAGACCCAGTACTTC
TRBJ1-4,.,once,TRBV4-3,CASSQDARGGEKLFF,TGCGCCAGCAGCCAAGATGCCAGGGGAGGGGAAAAACTGTTTTTT
TRBJ2-1,.,.,TRBV27,CASSYFGTGMGNEQFF,TGTGCCAGCAGTTACTTTGGTACAGGGATGGGGAATGAGCAGTTCTTC
TRBJ1-2,TRBD1,.,TRBV18,CASSFDRTGMYGYTF,TGTGCCAGCTCATTCGATCGGACAGGGATGTATGGCTACACCTTC
TRBJ2-3,TRBD1,.,TRBV6-6,CASLEETGQDSDTQYF,TGTGCCAGCCTAGAAGAAACGGGACAGGACTCAGATACGCAGTATTTT
TRBJ1-1,.,.,TRBV4-3,CASSQTRQTNTEAFF,TGCGCCAGCAGCCAAACCAGACAGACTAACACTGAAGCTTTCTTT
TRBJ2-1,TRBD2,.,TRBV5-1,CASSLVASGGAYNEQFF,TGCGCCAGCAGCTTGGTGGCTAGCGGGGGGGCCTACAATGAGCAGTTCTTC
TRBJ2-1,.,.,TRBV4-3,CASSQEKGSSHNEQFF,TGCGCCAGCAGCCAAGAGAAGGGGTCTTCCCACAATGAGCAGTTCTTC
TRBJ2-7,TRBD1,.,TRBV19,CASQGTGGIYEQYF,TGTGCCAGTCAGGGGACAGGGGGCATCTACGAGCAGTACTTC
TRBJ1-6,TRBD1,.,TRBV6-6,CASSYRTGERSPLHF,TGTGCCAGCAGTTACCGGACAGGGGAGAGATCACCCCTCCACTTT
TRBJ1-1,.,.,TRBV10-3,CAISETTFQAAFF,TGTGCCATCAGTGAGACCACTTTCCAGGCCGCTTTCTTT
TRBJ1-2,TRBD1,.,TRBV11-2,CASSPLWQGAWGYTF,TGTGCCAGCAGCCCATTATGGCAGGGGGCTTGGGGCTACACCTTC
TRBJ2-7,TRBD2,.,TRBV13,CASSLQAGGNEQYF,TGTGCCAGCAGCTTACAAGCGGGGGGGAACGAGCAGTACTTC
TRBJ1-5,.,once,TRBV6-1,CASSAGAGNSNQPQHF,TGTGCCAGCAGTGCCGGTGCGGGTAATAGCAATCAGCCCCAGCATTTT
TRBJ2-3,TRBD2,.,TRBV2,CASRSGLAGVGIRYTQYF,TGTGCCAGCCGTAGTGGGTTGGCGGGGGTTGGTATAAGGTATACGCAGTATTTT
TRBJ2-2,.,.,TRBV19,CASSPPLGRGIAGELFF,TGTGCCAGTAGTCCCCCTTTGGGAAGGGGGATCGCCGGGGAGCTGTTTTTT
TRBJ2-5,.,.,TRBV4-3,CASSQGSGRGEETQYF,TGCGCCAGCAGCCAAGGTTCCGGCAGGGGTGAGGAGACCCAGTACTTC
TRBJ1-6,.,medium-sized,TRBV7-8,CASSFREVSESPLHF,TGTGCCAGCAGCTTCCGCGAAGTATCGGAGTCACCCCTCCACTTT
TRBJ1-5,.,.,TRBV2,CASSEGLGVAQHF,TGTGCCAGCAGTGAGGGGCTCGGAGTAGCCCAGCATTTT
TRBJ2-7,.,.,TRBV4-3,CASSQVEGGGSYEQYF,TGCGCCAGCAGCCAAGTTGAGGGGGGGGGCTCCTACGAGCAGTACTTC